These 13 T cell receptor beta chains share one sample of origin, sequenced in a study of cytomegalovirus exposure and HLA in healthy donors. In the PCR, 60 Vbeta and 13 Jbeta primers were used. Sequencing used immunoSEQ multiplex PCR; TCRdb keeps in-frame clones, though not all of them. This sample has some 54,000 clones, with 80% found just once. Sequencing input: PBMCs. These receptors originate from a male donor in good health and CMV-seronegative.

The chain recombines TRBV7-9 with TRBJ1-1; D unclear. Trimming pared 3 bases from V and 6 bases from J, leaving 2 bases between. From germline, CDR1 is SEHNR and CDR2 FQNEAQ (reference sequence). The CDR3 consists of 10 residues. In DNA form, the CDR3 reads TGTGCCAGCAGCTTCGCTGAAGCTTTCTTT. It codes for CASSFAEAFF.

The J gene is TRBJ1-2, the V gene TRBV7-9, with D possibly being TRBD1 (5 bases). The germline V gene encodes CDR1 SEHNR and CDR2 FQNEAQ (reference sequence). The CDR3 has 13 residues. Trimming removed 6 bases from V and 6 bases from J, with 14 bases in between. In nucleotides, the CDR3 is TGTGCCAGCAGTCGACTCGGGGGGGATGGCTACACCTTC. As protein: CASSRLGGDGYTF. Complete variable domain (other parts from reference TRBV7-9 and TRBJ1-2): DTGVSQNPRHKITKRGQNVTFRCDPISEHNRLYWYRQTLGQGPEFLTYFQNEAQLEKSRLLSDRFSAERPKGSFSTLEIQRTEQGDSAMYLCASSRLGGDGYTFGSGTRLTVV.

The J gene is TRBJ1-1, the V gene TRBV19, with D maybe TRBD1 (6 bases). The CDR3 has 14 residues. V gave up 7 bases and J gave up 0 bases, with 12 bases separating them. The germline CDR1 and CDR2 sequences are LNHDA and SQIVND (reference sequence). The CDR3 loop reads CASTRGQLNTEAFF. The DNA of the CDR3 is TGTGCCAGTACTCGAGGACAGCTGAACACTGAAGCTTTCTTT.

The rearrangement joins TRBV5-4 to TRBJ2-7, with TRBD2 matching over 11 bases. J lost 2 bases, V lost 4 bases, and 5 bases had no gene match. Germline-derived CDR1 and CDR2 are SGHNT and YYREEE (reference sequence). The CDR3 sequence is 15 residues long. The CDR3 DNA reads TGTGCCAGCAGCCCGCTAGCGGGGGGAACCTACGAGCAGTACTTC. Protein product: CASSPLAGGTYEQYF. The complete variable domain, with remaining parts taken from reference TRBV5-4 and TRBJ2-7, reads ETGVTQSPTHLIKTRGQQVTLRCSSQSGHNTVSWYQQALGQGPQFIFQYYREEENGRGNFPPRFSGLQFPNYSSELNVNALELDDSALYLCASSPLAGGTYEQYFGPGTRLTVT.

The chain links TRBV14 to TRBJ2-3; TRBD1 matches 7 bases. The trim removed 0 bases at V and 9 bases at J, leaving 15 bases unmatched. CDR1 and CDR2 (germline): SGHDN, FVKESK. CDR3 size: 17 residues. CDR3 nucleotide sequence: TGTGCCAGCAGCCAAGATCTTGGTTTGACAACCAGGGGGACGCAGTATTTT. Its protein is CASSQDLGLTTRGTQYF.

There are a few counts of this clone. The chain recombines TRBV25-1 with TRBJ1-5; no definite D call. With 3 bases removed from V and 2 bases from J, the gap between germline ends came to 17 bases. Germline assignment: CDR1 MGHDK and CDR2 SYGVNS. The CDR3 runs to 17 residues. The CDR3 bases are TGTGCCAGCAGTGAGTCTAGCGGTCCGTATGGCAATCAGCCCCAGCATTTT. The encoded protein is CASSESSGPYGNQPQHF.

The chain employs TRBV2 and TRBJ2-5; tentative D call: TRBD2 (5 bases). The CDR3 totals 13 residues. V was clipped by 9 bases and J by 4 bases, with 15 bases between them. Germline loops: CDR1 SNHLY, CDR2 FYNNEI. CDR3 amino acids: CASDVGVRETQYF. DNA for the CDR3: TGTGCCAGTGACGTCGGGGTAAGAGAGACCCAGTACTTC.

This sequence joins TRBV4-3 and TRBJ2-3; 15 bases agree with TRBD2. The CDR3 covers 16 residues. Germline CDR1 LGHNA, CDR2 YSLEER. V was pared by 4 bases and J by 5 bases, with 4 bases of the junction left unmatched. CDR3 protein: CASSRGLAGGVDTQYF. CDR3 DNA sequence: TGCGCCAGCAGCCGGGGACTAGCGGGGGGTGTAGATACGCAGTATTTT.

The chain employs TRBV5-1 and TRBJ2-3; D may be TRBD2 (6 bases). The CDR3 is 16 residues long. Trimming cost V 0 bases and J 1 base, with 12 bases left between them. The germline gives CDR1 SGHRS, CDR2 YFSETQ. The CDR3 protein is CASSLGDFGGTDTQYF. For the CDR3, the DNA is TGCGCCAGCAGCTTGGGGGACTTTGGGGGCACAGATACGCAGTATTTT.

This chain connects TRBV9 to TRBJ1-1; 9 bases match TRBD1. Losses at the gene ends were 0 bases for V and 4 bases for J; bases not matched to a gene: 4. The CDR3 length is 15 residues. In germline, CDR1 is SGDLS, CDR2 YYNGEE. The CDR3 sequence: CASSVEMTGGTEAFF. The CDR3 DNA reads TGTGCCAGCAGCGTAGAGATGACAGGGGGCACTGAAGCTTTCTTT.

This clone appeared a single time. The gene calls are TRBV5-1 and TRBJ2-7, with D tentatively TRBD1 (5 bases). The germline V and J ends were trimmed by 4 bases and 2 bases, with 13 bases remaining between them. Germline V gene sequence: CDR1 SGHRS, CDR2 YFSETQ. The CDR3 sequence is 14 residues long. This CDR3 reads CASSLPGQTYEQYF. DNA for the CDR3: TGCGCCAGCAGCCTTCCTGGACAAACCTACGAGCAGTACTTC. Full variable domain (rest looked up from reference TRBV5-1 and TRBJ2-7): KAGVTQTPRYLIKTRGQQVTLSCSPISGHRSVSWYQQTPGQGLQFLFEYFSETQRNKGNFPGRFSGRQFSNSRSEMNVSTLELGDSALYLCASSLPGQTYEQYFGPGTRLTVT.

The chain uses TRBV29-1 and TRBJ1-6, with TRBD1 matching 7 bases. This CDR3 is built from 15 residues. V trimming: 5 bases; J trimming: 1 base; junction bases outside the gene matches: 5. Germline V CDR1 and CDR2: SQVTM, ANQGSEA. This chain's CDR3 is CSVRTGESYNSPLHF. CDR3 nucleotides: TGCAGCGTTAGAACAGGGGAGTCCTATAATTCACCCCTCCACTTT.

This chain uses TRBV12-5 with TRBJ2-2; TRBD1 is a possible D gene (6 bases). The germline gives CDR1 LGHNT, CDR2 FRNRAP. With 0 bases removed from V and 14 bases from J, the gap between germline ends came to 10 bases. The CDR3 extends over 12 amino acids. CDR3 residues: CASGLVQGRLFF. CDR3 DNA: TGTGCTAGTGGTTTGGTACAGGGCCGACTGTTTTTT.